Listed below are T cell receptor beta chains from one sample, sequenced in a study of identical twins. MiXCR, run by TCRdb on the 5' RACE reads, gives a single entry per CDR3 protein. The sample lists some 500,000 distinct CDR3 sequences, 11% to 15% occurring once. This sample was shared with a second study, whose subject was yellow fever vaccine responses in identical twins.

Sequenced: CD4+ T cells sorted from blood. These receptors were obtained from a young woman in good health. Both conserved end residues are part of each CDR3. D genes are given only for firm matches. The size field is filled for only some rows; it gives once, few, many or a size class.

>-|few|TRBV20-1|TRBJ1-1
CSASRGDATEAFF
TGCAGTGCTAGCAGGGGTGATGCCACTGAAGCTTTCTTT
>-|few|TRBV7-2|TRBJ2-7
CASSLDGSAYEQYF
TGTGCCAGCAGCTTAGATGGGTCAGCCTACGAGCAGTACTTC
>-|few|TRBV11-2|TRBJ2-1
CASSFQRSRDNEQFF
TGTGCCAGCAGCTTCCAAAGGTCTCGAGACAATGAGCAGTTCTTC
>-|few|TRBV4-3|TRBJ2-7
CASSQDPDSGRQYF
TGCGCCAGCAGCCAAGATCCAGACTCCGGTCGGCAGTACTTC
>-|-|TRBV7-2|TRBJ2-3
CASSLFSAPTDTQYF
TGTGCCAGCAGCTTATTCTCAGCGCCCACAGATACGCAGTATTTT
>-|many|TRBV20-1|TRBJ2-7
CSARTGTVDSYEQYF
TGCAGTGCTAGAACCGGGACCGTCGATTCCTACGAGCAGTACTTC
>TRBD2|-|TRBV20-1|TRBJ2-3
CSATRTSGASITQYF
TGCAGTGCTACCCGGACTAGCGGGGCCTCAATTACGCAGTATTTT
>-|-|TRBV20-1|TRBJ2-6
CSARPAGANVLTF
TGCAGTGCCAGACCGGCCGGGGCCAACGTCCTGACTTTC
>TRBD2|many|TRBV5-1|TRBJ2-3
CASSARLAGGPTDTQYF
TGCGCCAGCAGCGCCAGACTAGCGGGAGGGCCAACAGATACGCAGTATTTT
>-|-|TRBV7-8|TRBJ2-1
CASILEGRSSYNEQFF
TGTGCCAGCATCTTAGAGGGACGGAGCTCCTACAATGAGCAGTTCTTC
>-|few|TRBV12-2|TRBJ2-6
CASRSARGCPISGANVLTF
TGTGCAAGTCGCTCCGCCCGAGGGTGTCCCATCTCTGGGGCCAACGTCCTGACTTTC
>TRBD2|many|TRBV5-1|TRBJ2-1
CASSVISGSSYNEQFF
TGCGCCAGCAGCGTCATTAGCGGGAGCTCCTACAATGAGCAGTTCTTC
>TRBD1|many|TRBV3-1|TRBJ1-6
CASSQEGTGTGDSPLHF
TGTGCCAGCAGCCAAGAAGGGACCGGGACAGGGGATTCACCCCTCCACTTT
>-|-|TRBV19|TRBJ2-2
CASTSGQGASTGELFF
-
>-|few|TRBV5-8|TRBJ1-1
CASSVGRRLLTRAEAFF
TGTGCCAGCAGCGTTGGAAGAAGACTACTGACAAGGGCTGAAGCTTTCTTT
>TRBD1|-|TRBV7-9|TRBJ2-7
CASSLASDRAVEQYF
TGTGCCAGCAGCTTAGCTTCCGACAGGGCAGTGGAGCAGTACTTC
>TRBD2|-|TRBV6-1|TRBJ2-7
CASRRGTSGNYEQYF
TGTGCCAGCAGACGAGGGACTAGCGGGAACTACGAGCAGTACTTC
>TRBD2|-|TRBV6-1|TRBJ2-3
CASNRLAGGTDTQYF
TGTGCCAGCAATAGACTAGCGGGAGGCACAGATACGCAGTATTTT
>-|-|TRBV20-1|TRBJ2-1
CSARKHSSYNEQFF
TGCAGTGCTAGAAAACATAGCTCCTACAATGAGCAGTTCTTC
>TRBD1|-|TRBV6-5|TRBJ2-7
CASIFARGYEQYF
TGTGCCAGCATTTTTGCCAGGGGGTACGAGCAGTACTTC
>-|many|TRBV20-1|TRBJ1-1
CSARDYLRDHEAFF
TGCAGTGCTAGAGATTACTTGCGGGACCATGAAGCTTTCTTT
>-|few|TRBV28|TRBJ2-1
CASIQGGSSYNEQFF
TGTGCCAGCATCCAAGGGGGGAGCTCCTACAATGAGCAGTTCTTC
>TRBD1|-|TRBV4-3|TRBJ2-1
CASSPGTGHGNEQFF
TGCGCCAGCAGCCCCGGGACAGGTCATGGGAATGAGCAGTTCTTC
>-|-|TRBV7-2|TRBJ2-4
CASSLLPQSFWYF
TGTGCCAGCAGCTTACTCCCACAATCGTTTTGGTACTTC
>TRBD2|-|TRBV6-1|TRBJ2-3
CASSTTSGGALDTQYF
TGTGCCAGCAGTACGACTAGCGGGGGGGCCTTGGATACGCAGTATTTT